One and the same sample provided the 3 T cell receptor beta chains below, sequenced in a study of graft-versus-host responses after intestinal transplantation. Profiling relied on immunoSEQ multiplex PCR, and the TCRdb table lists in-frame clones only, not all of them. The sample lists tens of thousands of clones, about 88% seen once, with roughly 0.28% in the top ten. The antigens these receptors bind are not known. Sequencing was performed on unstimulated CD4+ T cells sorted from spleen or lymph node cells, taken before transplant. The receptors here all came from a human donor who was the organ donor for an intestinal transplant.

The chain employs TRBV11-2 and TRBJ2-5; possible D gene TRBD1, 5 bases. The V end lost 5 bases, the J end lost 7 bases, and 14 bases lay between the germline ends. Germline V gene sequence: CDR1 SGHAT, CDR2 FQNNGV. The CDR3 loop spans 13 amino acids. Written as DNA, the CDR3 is TGTGCCAGCAGCGCAGGGTACAGTGGGACCCAGTACTTC. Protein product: CASSAGYSGTQYF.

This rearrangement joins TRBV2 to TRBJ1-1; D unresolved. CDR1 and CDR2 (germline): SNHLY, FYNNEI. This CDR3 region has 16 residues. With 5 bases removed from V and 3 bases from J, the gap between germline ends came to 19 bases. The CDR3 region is CASSIMVRSLYTEAFF. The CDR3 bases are TGTGCCAGCAGTATAATGGTCCGGTCCCTTTACACTGAAGCTTTCTTT.

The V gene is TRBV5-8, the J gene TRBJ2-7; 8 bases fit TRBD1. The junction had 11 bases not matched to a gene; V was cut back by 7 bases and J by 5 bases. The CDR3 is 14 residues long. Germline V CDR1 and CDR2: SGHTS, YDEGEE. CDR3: CASGREQGVDEQYF. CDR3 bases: TGTGCCAGCGGCCGGGAACAGGGGGTCGACGAGCAGTACTTC.